This T cell receptor beta chain was obtained from a study of T cell repertoires in cytomegalovirus infection (dated by TCRdb to about 2019). For the wider study: Donor HLA type was relevant to the analysis, because carriage of CMV infection together with the matching HLA type was indicated by public TCR beta signatures.

V is cut back by 5 bases and J by 0 bases, with 6 bases in the junction unmatched. The CDR3 contains 15 residues, cysteine and phenylalanine counted. Only the CDR3 DNA is retained, 45 bases long and in frame from the first base. Taken from the germline V gene, the CDR1 and CDR2 loops are SGHTA and FQGNSA. The sequencing machine was an Illumina HiSeq 1500. The public reads were reprocessed in TCRdb via fastp at Q25 and MiXCR, keeping in-frame beta chains. Each entry merges the rows of one CDR3 protein and shows their most common DNA and genes. For this sample the table gives around 300,000 distinct CDR3 sequences, of which 9% to 9.5% were detected only once. Clones ranked in the top ten supply approximately 4.7% of the sample. Summary of the overall study and its limitations: The ex vivo response was dominated by HLA-C-restricted CMV-specific TCR beta clonotypes, which also provided the single most frequent clonotype in two of eight donors. Cumulative frequency of public TCR beta family members discriminated carriers of CMV infection plus the relevant HLA type in this cohort and an independent roughly 330-donor cohort.

This clonotype was seen more than once but under ten times. There is no known antigen for this receptor. No per-base quality is available; no much larger clone lies one base away. This receptor chain uses TRBV7-2 and TRBJ2-7; TRBD1 fits 8 bases in the junction. This sequence originates from a human donor in good health (CMV status not recorded). Some clones in this sample may be carry-over from other donors' samples. The specimen sequenced was PBMCs. The CDR3 reads as follows: CASSIYRGSSYEQYF. At the DNA level, the sequence is TGTGCCAGCAGCATATACAGGGGGTCCTCCTACGAGCAGTACTTC. When the CDR3 is completed using the reference TRBV7-2 and TRBJ2-7 genes on either side, the full variable domain is GAGVSQSPSNKVTEKGKDVELRCDPISGHTALYWYRQSLGQGLEFLIYFQGNSAPDKSGLPSDRFSAERTGGSVSTLTIQRTQQEDSAVYLCASSIYRGSSYEQYFGPGTRLTVT.